These 18 T cell receptor beta chains were all obtained from the same sample, sequenced in a study of early T cells in non-severe SARS-CoV-2 infection. One entry per CDR3 protein results from TCRdb running MiXCR on the 5' RACE reads. This table holds approximately 85,000 distinct CDR3 sequences, 9% to 15% found once. Sequenced: whole blood. Receptor source: an adult who was a healthcare worker with PCR-confirmed SARS-CoV-2 infection or an uninfected control (not recorded which).

This clonotype was counted between two and nine times. The rearrangement uses TRBV7-3 and TRBJ2-6, with D hard to call. The length of the CDR3 is 17 residues. The V gene lost 2 bases and the J gene lost 0 bases, with 11 bases spanning the gap. Germline values: CDR1 SGHTA, CDR2 FQGTGA. CDR3 nucleotide sequence: TGTGCCAGCAGCTTAGCCGGATCGATCTCTGGGGCCAACGTCCTGACTTTC. This gives the protein CASSLAGSISGANVLTF.

V and J are TRBV20-1 and TRBJ2-1; 8 nucleotides match TRBD2. The J segment lost 4 bases and the V segment lost 3 bases, leaving 8 bases of the junction unmatched. Germline V gene sequence: CDR1 DFQATT, CDR2 SNEGSKA (reference sequence). The CDR3 length is 15 residues. The CDR3 DNA reads as TGCAGTGCTAGTGGTGGTAGCGGGAATTACAATGAGCAGTTCTTC. Residues: CSASGGSGNYNEQFF.

The chain is built from TRBV29-1 and TRBJ2-7, with D perhaps matching TRBD2 (5 bases). Germline V gene sequence: CDR1 SQVTM, CDR2 ANQGSEA. The CDR3 runs to 13 residues. Deletions cut 6 bases from V and 7 bases from J, with 19 bases between. The chain's CDR3 is CSVWGYETGEQYF. The CDR3 nucleotides read TGCAGCGTCTGGGGTTATGAGACGGGAGAGCAGTACTTC.

This clonotype was detected a few times. The chain is built from TRBV7-9 and TRBJ1-3, with D possibly matching TRBD1 (5 bases). Trimming left V 9 bases short and J 0 bases short, with 12 bases between. The CDR3 is 14 amino acids. Germline CDR1 SEHNR, CDR2 FQNEAQ (reference sequence). The DNA for the CDR3 is TGTGCCAGAGCGGACACGAGCTCTGGAAACACCATATATTTT. This gives the protein CARADTSSGNTIYF.

In this sample, this clonotype turned up many times. The V call is TRBV6-6, the J call TRBJ2-7; 7 bases line up with TRBD1. Germline-derived CDR1 and CDR2 are MNHNY and SVGAGI (reference sequence). V lost 2 bases, J lost 2 bases, and 9 bases stayed unmatched. This CDR3 has 16 residues. The CDR3 here is CASSYAVQGVAYEQYF. As DNA, the CDR3 is TGTGCCAGCAGTTACGCTGTTCAGGGGGTTGCCTACGAGCAGTACTTC.

The chain joins TRBV9 to TRBJ2-7, with 10 bases lining up with TRBD1. This CDR3 comprises 14 residues. The junction had 3 bases not matched to a gene; V was cut back by 3 bases and J by 3 bases. CDR1 and CDR2 from the germline V gene are SGDLS and YYNGEE. The CDR3 region is CASSAGTGVYEQYF. CDR3 nucleotides: TGTGCCAGCAGCGCGGGGACAGGGGTCTACGAGCAGTACTTC.

The sample holds a few counts of this clonotype. The rearrangement links TRBV11-2 to TRBJ2-5; no reliable D call. Looked up from germline, CDR1 is SGHAT and CDR2 is FQNNGV. This CDR3 is built from 12 residues. V lost 0 bases and J 4 bases, leaving 3 bases between the germline ends. The DNA for the CDR3 is TGTGCCAGCAGCTTAGAAGTAGAGACCCAGTACTTC. Its protein product is CASSLEVETQYF. Filled out from reference TRBV11-2 and TRBJ2-5, the complete variable domain reads EAGVAQSPRYKIIEKRQSVAFWCNPISGHATLYWYQQILGQGPKLLIQFQNNGVVDDSQLPKDRFSAERLKGVDSTLKIQPAKLEDSAVYLCASSLEVETQYFGPGTRLLVL.

The chain joins TRBV2 to TRBJ2-3; D ambiguous. The CDR3 runs to 12 residues. V was cut by 3 bases and J by 2 bases, with 3 bases left in between. CDR1 and CDR2 (germline): SNHLY, FYNNEI. CDR3 protein: CASSEHTDTQYF. CDR3 nucleotides: TGTGCCAGCAGTGAGCACACAGATACGCAGTATTTT.

This clonotype was observed a handful of times. The chain joins TRBV18 to TRBJ2-1, with unresolved D. V lost 2 bases, J lost 3 bases, and 8 bases lay in between. The CDR3 is 14 amino acids. Germline assignment: CDR1 KGHSH and CDR2 LQKENI. The CDR3 sequence is CASSPLDRYNEQFF. CDR3 DNA: TGTGCCAGCTCACCATTAGACCGCTACAATGAGCAGTTCTTC.

This clonotype has only a few counts. This chain joins TRBV4-3 and TRBJ2-5; no definite D call. Germline-derived CDR1 and CDR2 are LGHNA and YSLEER. V dropped 1 base and J dropped 2 bases, with 11 bases sitting between them. This CDR3 has 15 amino acids. CDR3 coding DNA: TGCGCCAGCAGCCAAGCGCGTGACCCTCAAGAGACCCAGTACTTC. This gives the protein CASSQARDPQETQYF.

The sample holds many counts of this clonotype. This rearrangement joins TRBV4-2 to TRBJ2-3; the D gene could be TRBD1 or TRBD2 (5 bases each). The CDR3 is 15 amino acids. Germline values: CDR1 LGHNA, CDR2 YNFKEQ. V was trimmed by 1 base and J by 2 bases, leaving 10 bases between them. CDR3 residues: CASSQAYGTTDTQYF. CDR3 DNA sequence: TGTGCCAGCAGCCAAGCTTACGGGACCACAGATACGCAGTATTTT.

This clonotype was recorded a few times. This chain joins TRBV7-3 and TRBJ2-1, with D possibly being TRBD1 (5 bases). V lost 4 bases and J lost 7, with 17 bases in between. Germline V gene sequence: CDR1 SGHTA, CDR2 FQGTGA. The CDR3 spans 15 residues. The CDR3 DNA reads as TGTGCCAGCAGCTCGGCTGGACAATTAACAAATGAGCAGTTCTTC. It yields the protein CASSSAGQLTNEQFF.

As concerns this clonotype: A clone one base away is much larger, so this may be a read error. The chain joins TRBV7-2 to TRBJ2-3; no firm D call. The V and J ends lost 4 bases and 0 bases respectively, with 5 bases between them. CDR3 size: 13 residues. Germline lookup yields CDR1 SGHTA and CDR2 FQGNSA. In DNA form, the CDR3 reads TGTGCCAGCAGCTGGAAGAGCACAGATACGCAGTATTTT. Its translation: CASSWKSTDTQYF.

This clonotype came up a few times. V and J are TRBV6-2 or TRBV6-3 and TRBJ2-1; no reliable D call. The CDR3 totals 16 residues. From germline, CDR1 is MNHEY and CDR2 SVGEGT. Between the trimmed V and J ends, which lost 0 bases and 3 bases, there was a span of 12 bases. The CDR3 spells CASSYSYRMHYNEQFF. CDR3 in DNA: TGTGCCAGCAGTTACTCGTACAGAATGCACTACAATGAGCAGTTCTTC.

This clonotype has only a few counts. This chain uses TRBV10-3 with TRBJ2-3; 11 positions match TRBD2. CDR1 and CDR2 from the germline V gene are ENHRY and SYGVKD. The CDR3 has 14 residues. V lost 6 bases to trimming and J lost 4 bases; unmatched junction nucleotides: 3. The CDR3 coding sequence is TGTGCCATCAGGGTAGCGGGAGGGTCAGATACGCAGTATTTT. Translated, it gives CAIRVAGGSDTQYF.

In its sample, this clonotype was seen a few times. This chain uses TRBV9 with TRBJ2-2, with D perhaps matching TRBD1 (5 bases). Germline V lookup: CDR1 SGDLS, CDR2 YYNGEE. The V and J ends lost 2 bases and 0 bases respectively, with 8 bases between them. This CDR3 is 15 amino acids long. In DNA, the CDR3 is TGTGCCAGCAGCGTTGGGGCCGCGAACACCGGGGAGCTGTTTTTT. Translation: CASSVGAANTGELFF.

This clonotype was observed at least ten times. V gene TRBV5-1 combines with J gene TRBJ2-7, with D possibly matching TRBD2 (5 bases). CDR1 SGHRS and CDR2 YFSETQ come from the germline V gene. The CDR3 extends over 13 amino acids. Trimming pared 4 bases from V and 3 bases from J, leaving 11 bases between. CDR3 amino acids: CASSVVGGYEQYF. The CDR3 coding sequence is TGCGCCAGCAGCGTGGTCGGAGGCTACGAGCAGTACTTC.

This clonotype was counted many times. The chain links TRBV6-1 to TRBJ2-5; weak D call: TRBD2 (6 bases). V was clipped by 7 bases and J by 1 base, with 13 bases between them. CDR3 length equals 14 residues. Germline loops: CDR1 MNHNS, CDR2 SASEGT. The CDR3 sequence: CASKGLPTQETQYF. The DNA of the CDR3 is TGTGCCAGCAAGGGACTCCCGACCCAAGAGACCCAGTACTTC.